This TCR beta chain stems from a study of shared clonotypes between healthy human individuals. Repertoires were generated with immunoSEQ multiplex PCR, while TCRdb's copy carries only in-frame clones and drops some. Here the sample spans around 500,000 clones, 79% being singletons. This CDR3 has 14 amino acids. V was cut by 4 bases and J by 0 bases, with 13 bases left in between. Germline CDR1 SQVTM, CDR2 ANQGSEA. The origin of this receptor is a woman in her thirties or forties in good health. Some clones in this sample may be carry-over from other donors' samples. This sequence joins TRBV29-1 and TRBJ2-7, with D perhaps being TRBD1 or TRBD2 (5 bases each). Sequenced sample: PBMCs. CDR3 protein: CSVAVAGTSYEQYF. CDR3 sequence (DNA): TGCAGCGTTGCCGTGGCAGGGACCTCCTACGAGCAGTACTTC.